The rows below give T cell receptor beta chains drawn from one sample of a study of cytomegalovirus exposure and HLA in healthy donors. Assay used: immunoSEQ multiplex PCR; TCRdb lists only in-frame clones, some missing. There are approximately 120,000 clones in the sample; roughly 89% occur only once, and 0.95% to 1.3% lies in the top ten. Source material: PBMCs. These TCRs come from a woman aged 18 to 35 in good health and CMV-seronegative. Each CDR3 is given with its conserved first and last residue. The order of the fields is clone size, D gene, V gene, J gene, CDR3 protein, CDR3 DNA. The D gene is left open where the match is weak. Not all rows give a size; the values are once, few, many and, for expanded clones, a class.

abundance: NA
d_gene: NA
v_gene: TRBV29-1
j_gene: TRBJ1-2
CDR3aa: CSVDPWTAYGYTF
CDR3nt: TGCAGCGTTGATCCGTGGACAGCTTATGGCTACACCTTC

abundance: NA
d_gene: NA
v_gene: TRBV6-5
j_gene: TRBJ2-3
CDR3aa: CASSYLPNPGDTQYF
CDR3nt: TGTGCCAGCAGTTACTTACCGAATCCGGGGGATACGCAGTATTTT

abundance: NA
d_gene: TRBD1
v_gene: TRBV5-1
j_gene: TRBJ2-1
CDR3aa: CASSLGQGYYKGNEQFF
CDR3nt: TGCGCCAGCAGCTTGGGACAGGGATATTATAAGGGGAATGAGCAGTTCTTC

abundance: once
d_gene: NA
v_gene: TRBV28
j_gene: TRBJ1-5
CDR3aa: CASSFQGSRSNQPQHF
CDR3nt: TGTGCCAGCAGTTTCCAGGGATCTAGGAGCAATCAGCCCCAGCATTTT

abundance: NA
d_gene: NA
v_gene: TRBV5-5
j_gene: TRBJ2-5
CDR3aa: CASSLGLQETQYF
CDR3nt: TGTGCCAGCAGCTTAGGACTGCAAGAGACCCAGTACTTC

abundance: few
d_gene: NA
v_gene: TRBV18
j_gene: TRBJ2-1
CDR3aa: CASSPSQGMSYEQFF
CDR3nt: TGTGCCAGCTCACCATCACAGGGAATGTCATATGAGCAGTTCTTC

abundance: NA
d_gene: NA
v_gene: TRBV11-2
j_gene: TRBJ2-7
CDR3aa: CASSSESWAGPSYEQYF
CDR3nt: TGTGCCAGCAGCTCCGAGTCTTGGGCGGGACCCTCCTACGAGCAGTACTTC

abundance: NA
d_gene: NA
v_gene: TRBV6-6
j_gene: TRBJ1-4
CDR3aa: CASRVLGATEKLFF
CDR3nt: TGTGCCAGCAGGGTCCTGGGGGCGACTGAAAAACTGTTTTTT

abundance: NA
d_gene: TRBD2
v_gene: TRBV5-1
j_gene: TRBJ2-2
CDR3aa: CASSPRLAGENGELFF
CDR3nt: TGCGCCAGCAGCCCCCGACTAGCGGGAGAGAACGGGGAGCTGTTTTTT

abundance: NA
d_gene: NA
v_gene: TRBV25-1
j_gene: TRBJ1-1
CDR3aa: CAAGLALTEAFF
CDR3nt: TGTGCCGCAGGTCTAGCTCTCACTGAAGCTTTCTTT

abundance: NA
d_gene: TRBD2
v_gene: TRBV2
j_gene: TRBJ2-1
CDR3aa: CASSVIAGGPSSYNEQFF
CDR3nt: TGTGCCAGCAGTGTAATAGCGGGGGGCCCTTCCTCCTACAATGAGCAGTTCTTC

abundance: NA
d_gene: NA
v_gene: TRBV5-6
j_gene: TRBJ1-2
CDR3aa: CASSFSSNYGYTF
CDR3nt: TGTGCCAGCAGCTTTAGTTCAAACTATGGCTACACCTTC

abundance: NA
d_gene: TRBD1
v_gene: TRBV6-5
j_gene: TRBJ1-1
CDR3aa: CASGTTGSFTEAFF
CDR3nt: TGTGCCAGCGGTACGACAGGGTCGTTCACTGAAGCTTTCTTT

abundance: NA
d_gene: TRBD2
v_gene: TRBV2
j_gene: TRBJ2-1
CDR3aa: CASSEKGWTSGSLNNEQFF
CDR3nt: TGTGCCAGCAGTGAAAAGGGGTGGACTAGCGGGAGTCTAAACAATGAGCAGTTCTTC

abundance: NA
d_gene: NA
v_gene: TRBV19
j_gene: TRBJ2-3
CDR3aa: CASSPLWAEGGTQYF
CDR3nt: TGTGCCAGTAGCCCCCTATGGGCGGAGGGTGGTACGCAGTATTTT

abundance: NA
d_gene: NA
v_gene: TRBV15
j_gene: TRBJ1-2
CDR3aa: CATSRGGAGADGYTF
CDR3nt: TGTGCCACCAGCAGAGGAGGCGCGGGGGCCGATGGCTACACCTTC

abundance: NA
d_gene: NA
v_gene: TRBV5-1
j_gene: TRBJ2-3
CDR3aa: CASSLAGIAADTQYF
CDR3nt: TGCGCCAGCAGCTTGGCCGGGATAGCCGCAGATACGCAGTATTTT

abundance: NA
d_gene: TRBD2
v_gene: TRBV14
j_gene: TRBJ2-2
CDR3aa: CASGPGLANTGELFF
CDR3nt: TGTGCCAGCGGGCCGGGACTAGCGAACACCGGGGAGCTGTTTTTT

abundance: NA
d_gene: NA
v_gene: TRBV15
j_gene: TRBJ2-5
CDR3aa: CATSRDQGVETQYF
CDR3nt: TGTGCCACCAGCAGAGATCAAGGGGTGGAGACCCAGTACTTC

abundance: NA
d_gene: TRBD1
v_gene: TRBV11-2
j_gene: TRBJ2-1
CDR3aa: CASSFGTGYNEQFF
CDR3nt: TGTGCCAGCAGCTTCGGGACAGGGTACAATGAGCAGTTCTTC

abundance: once
d_gene: NA
v_gene: TRBV19
j_gene: TRBJ2-7
CDR3aa: CASSIRQEFYEQYF
CDR3nt: TGTGCCAGTAGTATAAGACAGGAGTTCTACGAGCAGTACTTC

abundance: NA
d_gene: NA
v_gene: TRBV6-4
j_gene: TRBJ2-3
CDR3aa: CASSDSSGITDTQYF
CDR3nt: TGTGCCAGCAGTGACTCAAGCGGTATCACAGATACGCAGTATTTT

abundance: NA
d_gene: NA
v_gene: TRBV29-1
j_gene: TRBJ1-1
CDR3aa: CSVGDPYTEAFF
CDR3nt: TGCAGCGTTGGAGACCCATACACTGAAGCTTTCTTT

abundance: NA
d_gene: NA
v_gene: TRBV5-1
j_gene: TRBJ1-3
CDR3aa: CASSTTSGHSGNTIYF
CDR3nt: TGCGCCAGCAGTACCACCTCTGGACACTCTGGAAACACCATATATTTT

abundance: NA
d_gene: NA
v_gene: TRBV29-1
j_gene: TRBJ2-7
CDR3aa: CSVTYMGDLYEQYF
CDR3nt: TGCAGCGTTACGTACATGGGGGACTTGTACGAGCAGTACTTC

abundance: NA
d_gene: NA
v_gene: TRBV7-2
j_gene: TRBJ1-1
CDR3aa: CASSLAPRANTEAFF
CDR3nt: TGTGCCAGCAGCTTAGCACCCAGGGCGAACACTGAAGCTTTCTTT

abundance: few
d_gene: TRBD1
v_gene: TRBV7-2
j_gene: TRBJ1-5
CDR3aa: CASSPGQGHNQPQHF
CDR3nt: TGTGCCAGCAGCCCGGGACAGGGCCACAATCAGCCCCAGCATTTT

abundance: once
d_gene: TRBD1
v_gene: TRBV6-5
j_gene: TRBJ1-1
CDR3aa: CASSFQGAPTEAFF
CDR3nt: TGTGCCAGCAGCTTCCAGGGGGCGCCCACTGAAGCTTTCTTT

abundance: NA
d_gene: TRBD1
v_gene: TRBV7-2
j_gene: TRBJ1-1
CDR3aa: CASSLRTGANTEAFF
CDR3nt: TGTGCCAGCAGCTTACGGACAGGGGCGAACACTGAAGCTTTCTTT

abundance: once
d_gene: NA
v_gene: TRBV18
j_gene: TRBJ2-1
CDR3aa: CASSPSPPGVDEQFF
CDR3nt: TGTGCCAGCTCACCATCTCCCCCAGGGGTCGATGAGCAGTTCTTC

abundance: NA
d_gene: TRBD2
v_gene: TRBV7-2
j_gene: TRBJ2-5
CDR3aa: CASSLASGSQETQYF
CDR3nt: TGTGCCAGCAGCTTAGCTAGCGGGAGCCAAGAGACCCAGTACTTC

abundance: NA
d_gene: NA
v_gene: TRBV28
j_gene: TRBJ2-1
CDR3aa: CASSSSSGGAILSYNEQFF
CDR3nt: TGTGCCAGCAGTTCCAGTTCTGGCGGGGCAATACTGAGCTACAATGAGCAGTTCTTC

abundance: NA
d_gene: NA
v_gene: TRBV7-6
j_gene: TRBJ2-5
CDR3aa: CASSVGRGTGETQYF
CDR3nt: TGTGCCAGCAGCGTGGGCAGGGGTACGGGGGAGACCCAGTACTTC

abundance: NA
d_gene: TRBD1
v_gene: TRBV7-2
j_gene: TRBJ1-5
CDR3aa: CASSLVGTENQPQHF
CDR3nt: TGTGCCAGCAGCTTAGTGGGGACAGAAAATCAGCCCCAGCATTTT

abundance: NA
d_gene: TRBD2
v_gene: TRBV7-9
j_gene: TRBJ2-1
CDR3aa: CASSLGTSGRSYNEQFF
CDR3nt: TGTGCCAGCAGCTTAGGGACTAGCGGGAGGTCCTACAATGAGCAGTTCTTC

abundance: NA
d_gene: NA
v_gene: TRBV5-4
j_gene: TRBJ1-1
CDR3aa: CASSLAGVGLNTEAFF
CDR3nt: TGTGCCAGCAGCTTGGCCGGAGTAGGTTTGAACACTGAAGCTTTCTTT

abundance: NA
d_gene: TRBD1
v_gene: TRBV29-1
j_gene: TRBJ1-1
CDR3aa: CSVLGGGVRFAEAFF
CDR3nt: TGCAGCGTTCTAGGAGGGGGCGTTCGGTTCGCTGAAGCTTTCTTT

abundance: NA
d_gene: NA
v_gene: TRBV19
j_gene: TRBJ1-5
CDR3aa: CASSSSETISLPQHF
CDR3nt: TGTGCCAGTAGTTCGTCAGAAACTATTTCTTTGCCCCAGCATTTT

abundance: NA
d_gene: TRBD2
v_gene: TRBV6-1
j_gene: TRBJ2-3
CDR3aa: CASRRSTGGSDTQYF
CDR3nt: TGTGCCAGCAGGAGATCTACGGGAGGTTCAGATACGCAGTATTTT

abundance: NA
d_gene: NA
v_gene: TRBV7-7
j_gene: TRBJ2-5
CDR3aa: CASSLEVGAETQYF
CDR3nt: TGTGCCAGCAGCTTAGAGGTGGGGGCGGAGACCCAGTACTTC

abundance: NA
d_gene: NA
v_gene: TRBV9
j_gene: TRBJ2-1
CDR3aa: CASSVAPAGRSSYNEQFF
CDR3nt: TGTGCCAGCAGCGTAGCTCCCGCGGGACGGAGCTCCTACAATGAGCAGTTCTTC

abundance: NA
d_gene: NA
v_gene: TRBV5-6
j_gene: TRBJ2-1
CDR3aa: CASSLGGQDYNEQFF
CDR3nt: TGTGCCAGCAGCTTGGGGGGGCAGGATTACAATGAGCAGTTCTTC

abundance: NA
d_gene: TRBD1
v_gene: TRBV6-5
j_gene: TRBJ1-1
CDR3aa: CASSSTNTGGQEAFF
CDR3nt: TGTGCCAGCAGTTCCACAAACACAGGGGGACAAGAAGCTTTCTTT

abundance: NA
d_gene: NA
v_gene: TRBV5-6
j_gene: TRBJ2-5
CDR3aa: CASSLALRFQETQYF
CDR3nt: TGTGCCAGCAGCTTGGCCCTTCGGTTCCAAGAGACCCAGTACTTC

abundance: NA
d_gene: NA
v_gene: TRBV9
j_gene: TRBJ1-3
CDR3aa: CASSVQGTGNTIYF
CDR3nt: TGTGCCAGCAGCGTACAGGGCACTGGAAACACCATATATTTT

abundance: few
d_gene: TRBD2
v_gene: TRBV5-6
j_gene: TRBJ2-1
CDR3aa: CASRSSGSSYNEQFF
CDR3nt: TGTGCCAGCAGATCTAGCGGGTCGTCCTACAATGAGCAGTTCTTC